This TCR beta chain was sequenced for a study of technical replicates of blood from a handful of donors. The germline CDR1 and CDR2 sequences are SGHKS and YYEKEE (reference sequence). This CDR3 contains 14 residues. Trimming took 6 bases from V and 5 from J, leaving 17 bases between them. Profiled with immunoSEQ multiplex PCR; TCRdb holds only in-frame clones, not every one. The data show tens of thousands of clones, over 75% seen once. The sample was PBMCs. V and J are TRBV5-5 and TRBJ2-5, with no clear D. The receptor was derived from a human donor in good health. Some clones in this sample may be carry-over from other donors' samples. The CDR3 is CASNNGESRETQYF. The CDR3 nucleotides are TGTGCCAGCAACAATGGAGAGTCACGGGAGACCCAGTACTTC.